This is a list of T cell receptor beta chains from one sample in a study of metastatic and nonmetastatic thyroid tumors. TCRdb re-called clones via MiXCR from the PCR reads. The table has around 15,000 clones, approximately 24% seen once. Sequenced: tumor tissue. Receptor source: a female donor with papillary thyroid cancer or a benign thyroid nodule (not recorded which). Some clones in this sample may be carry-over from other donors' samples. The CDR3 runs from the conserved cysteine through the conserved F or W. The order of the fields is J gene, CDR3 length, V gene, D gene, clone size, CDR3 DNA, CDR3 protein. The D gene is left open where the match is weak. Clone size appears in some rows only: once, few, many, or a class for an expanded clone.

J: TRBJ2-3; length: 17; V: TRBV5-1; D: NA; size: many; DNA: TGCGCCAGCAGCTTGAGGAGGTTAGCAGCGACGACAGATACGCAGTATTTT; CDR3: CASSLRRLAATTDTQYF
J: TRBJ2-2; length: 14; V: TRBV11-2; D: TRBD2; size: NA; DNA: TGTGCCAGCAGCAGACTAGCGCAAACCGGGGAGCTGTTTTTT; CDR3: CASSRLAQTGELFF
J: TRBJ1-3; length: 12; V: TRBV12-3/TRBV12-4; D: NA; size: many; DNA: TGTGCCAGTGGGAGGGCTGGAAACACCATATATTTT; CDR3: CASGRAGNTIYF
J: TRBJ2-7; length: 14; V: TRBV6-1; D: TRBD1; size: many; DNA: TGTGCCAGCAGTAATACAGGGGGCAGTTACGAGCAGTACTTC; CDR3: CASSNTGGSYEQYF
J: TRBJ2-2; length: 16; V: TRBV12-3/TRBV12-4; D: TRBD1; size: many; DNA: TGTGCCAGCAGCCGGACAGGGGGGATGAACACCGGGGAGCTGTTTTTT; CDR3: CASSRTGGMNTGELFF
J: TRBJ2-3; length: 15; V: TRBV20-1; D: TRBD2; size: NA; DNA: TGCAGTGCTGTGTTTAGCGGGGGCGACACAGATACGCAGTATTTT; CDR3: CSAVFSGGDTDTQYF
J: TRBJ2-2; length: 15; V: TRBV18; D: NA; size: once; DNA: TGTGCCAGCTCACCATCCCAGGGAGTCACCGGGGAGCTGTTTTTT; CDR3: CASSPSQGVTGELFF
J: TRBJ1-2; length: 11; V: TRBV19; D: NA; size: many; DNA: TGTGCCAGTAGTATAAACGGTGGCTACACCTTC; CDR3: CASSINGGYTF
J: TRBJ1-3; length: 14; V: TRBV3-1; D: NA; size: NA; DNA: TGTGCCAGCAGCCAAGATCTGGTTGGAAACACCATATATTTT; CDR3: CASSQDLVGNTIYF
J: TRBJ2-1; length: 14; V: TRBV11-2; D: NA; size: many; DNA: TGTGCCAGCAGCTTAGTCTCCGGGCGAAATGAGCAGTTCTTC; CDR3: CASSLVSGRNEQFF
J: TRBJ2-7; length: 16; V: TRBV24-1; D: TRBD2; size: NA; DNA: TGTGCCACCAGTGATTTCTTAGCGGGAGGAACCTACGAGCAGTACTTC; CDR3: CATSDFLAGGTYEQYF
J: TRBJ2-2; length: 13; V: TRBV15; D: NA; size: many; DNA: TGTGCCACCAGCCACCCTGGGTCCGGGGAGCTGTTTTTT; CDR3: CATSHPGSGELFF
J: TRBJ2-6; length: 14; V: TRBV6-1; D: NA; size: many; DNA: TGTGCCAGCAGGAATTTCTACGGTGCCAACGTCCTGACTTTC; CDR3: CASRNFYGANVLTF
J: TRBJ1-2; length: 15; V: TRBV5-1; D: NA; size: many; DNA: TGCGCCAGCAGCTTGGCCGGCGGTCTGGGTGATGGCTACACCTTC; CDR3: CASSLAGGLGDGYTF
J: TRBJ1-2; length: 14; V: TRBV18; D: TRBD1; size: many; DNA: TGTGCCAGCTCGCCGGGACAGGAACAGGGGGGCTACACCTTC; CDR3: CASSPGQEQGGYTF
J: TRBJ1-5; length: 14; V: TRBV7-2; D: NA; size: many; DNA: TGTGCCAGCAGCTTACTGGGGATGGATCAGCCCCAGCATTTT; CDR3: CASSLLGMDQPQHF
J: TRBJ1-2; length: 12; V: TRBV5-8; D: NA; size: medium-sized; DNA: TGTGCCAGCAGCTTACGGCCGGGGGGCTACACCTTC; CDR3: CASSLRPGGYTF
J: TRBJ1-1; length: 13; V: TRBV14; D: NA; size: many; DNA: TGTGCCAGCAGCCAAAGTCGGAACACTGAAGCTTTCTTT; CDR3: CASSQSRNTEAFF
J: TRBJ2-7; length: 20; V: TRBV28; D: TRBD2; size: many; DNA: TGTGCCAGCAGTTTCGGACAGGGCGGAGCATTAGCGGGGGGGCTCTACGAGCAGTACTTC; CDR3: CASSFGQGGALAGGLYEQYF
J: TRBJ2-6; length: 16; V: TRBV24-1; D: NA; size: many; DNA: TGTGCCACCAGTGATTATCGGGACTCTGGGGCCAACGTCCTGACTTTC; CDR3: CATSDYRDSGANVLTF
J: TRBJ1-5; length: 14; V: TRBV28; D: TRBD1; size: few; DNA: TGTGCCAGCATGGGGGACAGTTTCAATCAGCCCCAGCATTTT; CDR3: CASMGDSFNQPQHF
J: TRBJ1-2; length: 11; V: TRBV5-5; D: NA; size: NA; DNA: TGTGCCAGCAGGAGTGTAGCTGGCTACACCTTC; CDR3: CASRSVAGYTF
J: TRBJ2-5; length: 16; V: TRBV7-2; D: TRBD2; size: many; DNA: TGTGCCAGCAGCACGTCTAGCGGGGGGGCCGATGAGACCCAGTACTTC; CDR3: CASSTSSGGADETQYF
J: TRBJ2-7; length: 14; V: TRBV6-1; D: TRBD2; size: few; DNA: TGTGCCAGCAGTATTACTAGCGCCTTCGACGAGCAGTACTTC; CDR3: CASSITSAFDEQYF
J: TRBJ1-2; length: 14; V: TRBV12-3/TRBV12-4; D: NA; size: NA; DNA: TGTGCCAGCAGTTTGGAGGCAGAATTCTATGGCTACACCTTC; CDR3: CASSLEAEFYGYTF
J: TRBJ2-1; length: 12; V: TRBV5-6; D: NA; size: NA; DNA: TGTGCCAGCAGCGTGCGCTCCTTTGAGCAGTTCTTC; CDR3: CASSVRSFEQFF
J: TRBJ2-5; length: 15; V: TRBV6-1; D: NA; size: few; DNA: TGTGCCAGCACTCCCTCTTGGGGGGGACAAGATACCCAGTACTTC; CDR3: CASTPSWGGQDTQYF
J: TRBJ2-7; length: 16; V: TRBV20-1; D: NA; size: many; DNA: TGCAGTGCTGGAAATTTTGGGGGCGAAAGCTCCTACGAGCAGTACTTC; CDR3: CSAGNFGGESSYEQYF
J: TRBJ1-3; length: 13; V: TRBV5-1; D: NA; size: NA; DNA: TGCGCCAGCAGCCGGGACTCTGGAAACACCATATATTTT; CDR3: CASSRDSGNTIYF
J: TRBJ2-7; length: 13; V: TRBV12-3/TRBV12-4; D: TRBD1; size: medium-sized; DNA: TGTGCCAGCAGTTTGGGACAGGGGAACGAGCAGTACTTC; CDR3: CASSLGQGNEQYF
J: TRBJ1-5; length: 12; V: TRBV6-2/TRBV6-3; D: NA; size: medium-sized; DNA: TGTGCCAGCAGTCGGGGGGGTCAGCCCCAGCATTTT; CDR3: CASSRGGQPQHF
J: TRBJ1-2; length: 12; V: TRBV6-2/TRBV6-3; D: NA; size: few; DNA: TGTGCCAGCAGTTACCAGGTACTTGGCTACACCTTC; CDR3: CASSYQVLGYTF
J: TRBJ2-7; length: 11; V: TRBV12-3/TRBV12-4; D: NA; size: many; DNA: TGTGCCAGCAGTTTGCACTACGAGCAGTACTTC; CDR3: CASSLHYEQYF
J: TRBJ1-2; length: 14; V: TRBV2; D: NA; size: few; DNA: TGTGCCAGCAGAACCGGGACCGGGACGTATGTCTACACCTTC; CDR3: CASRTGTGTYVYTF
J: TRBJ2-1; length: 12; V: TRBV25-1; D: NA; size: NA; DNA: TGTGCCAGCACCAACGTGGGCAGGCCTCCGTTCTTT; CDR3: CASTNVGRPPFF
J: TRBJ2-7; length: 13; V: TRBV14; D: NA; size: NA; DNA: TGTGCCAGCATCCAAGATCGCGGGTTTGAGCAGTACTTC; CDR3: CASIQDRGFEQYF
J: TRBJ2-1; length: 15; V: TRBV20-1; D: TRBD1; size: NA; DNA: TGCAGTGCCAGCCTTACAGGGGGCTCCTACAATGAGCAGTTCTTC; CDR3: CSASLTGGSYNEQFF
J: TRBJ1-5; length: 14; V: TRBV20-1; D: NA; size: NA; DNA: TGCAGTGCGGATCATAGGGGTGGCAATCAGCCCCAGCATTTT; CDR3: CSADHRGGNQPQHF
J: TRBJ1-5; length: 14; V: TRBV11-2; D: NA; size: NA; DNA: TGTGCCAGCAGCTTAGATCCAGGAACCCAGCCCCAGCATTTT; CDR3: CASSLDPGTQPQHF
J: TRBJ1-2; length: 13; V: TRBV6-1; D: NA; size: many; DNA: TGTGCCAGCGGGCAGGGACCTAACTATGGCTACACCTTC; CDR3: CASGQGPNYGYTF
J: TRBJ2-7; length: 14; V: TRBV15; D: NA; size: few; DNA: TGTTCCACCAGCACTACCAGGTGTGGCGGCGAGCAGTACTTC; CDR3: CSTSTTRCGGEQYF
J: TRBJ2-7; length: 11; V: TRBV27; D: TRBD2; size: many; DNA: TGTGCCACCTCGGGGGGCTACGAGCAGTACTTC; CDR3: CATSGGYEQYF
J: TRBJ2-3; length: 16; V: TRBV5-1; D: NA; size: many; DNA: TGCGCCAGCAGCTCATCGACCGTTCCTAGCACAGATACGCAGTATTTT; CDR3: CASSSSTVPSTDTQYF
J: TRBJ1-1; length: 11; V: TRBV2; D: NA; size: many; DNA: TGTGCCAGCAGGGGGGGGGCGGGGGCTTTCTTT; CDR3: CASRGGAGAFF
J: TRBJ2-2; length: 14; V: TRBV6-2/TRBV6-3; D: NA; size: few; DNA: TGTGCCAGCAATCTACTTAAAGGGGCCGGGGAGCTGTTTTTT; CDR3: CASNLLKGAGELFF
J: TRBJ2-1; length: 16; V: TRBV2; D: NA; size: NA; DNA: TGTGCCAGCAGTGAAGGCTTGGGGACCCCGGACAATGAGCAGTTCTTC; CDR3: CASSEGLGTPDNEQFF
J: TRBJ2-7; length: 16; V: TRBV5-1; D: TRBD2; size: many; DNA: TGCGCCAGCAGCCCGGCCGGGAGCGGGAGCTCCTACGAGCAGTACTTC; CDR3: CASSPAGSGSSYEQYF
J: TRBJ1-1; length: 14; V: TRBV30; D: NA; size: NA; DNA: TGTGCCTGGAGTCGGGACACGAAGAACACTGAAGCTTTCTTT; CDR3: CAWSRDTKNTEAFF
J: TRBJ2-1; length: 14; V: TRBV30; D: NA; size: many; DNA: TGTGCCTGGATGCCCGGGACCATGATCAATGAGCAGTTCTTC; CDR3: CAWMPGTMINEQFF
J: TRBJ1-2; length: 13; V: TRBV5-6; D: NA; size: NA; DNA: TGTGCCAGCAGCTTGACATGGGCCTGGGGCTACACCTTC; CDR3: CASSLTWAWGYTF
J: TRBJ2-7; length: 15; V: TRBV20-1; D: NA; size: NA; DNA: TGTAGTGCTTCACGGGCATTCGGAGGATCTGACGAGCAGTACTTC; CDR3: CSASRAFGGSDEQYF
J: TRBJ2-1; length: 15; V: TRBV9; D: NA; size: many; DNA: TGTGCCAGCAGCCCAGCGAGCGACCCCTACAATGAGCAGTTCTTC; CDR3: CASSPASDPYNEQFF
J: TRBJ2-2; length: 16; V: TRBV5-1; D: TRBD2; size: medium-sized; DNA: TGCGCCAGCAGCTTGGGGTCTAGCGGGGAGATCGGGGAGCTGTTTTTT; CDR3: CASSLGSSGEIGELFF
J: TRBJ2-2; length: 13; V: TRBV19; D: NA; size: many; DNA: TGTGCCAGTAGTATTACGGGGGACAGGGAGCTGTTTTTT; CDR3: CASSITGDRELFF
J: TRBJ2-5; length: 13; V: TRBV9; D: NA; size: NA; DNA: TGTGCCAGCAGCACGGACAGCCAAGAGACCCAGTACTTC; CDR3: CASSTDSQETQYF
J: TRBJ2-1; length: 17; V: TRBV11-1; D: NA; size: few; DNA: TGTGCCAGCAGAGGGAATAGCGGAAACCCCTCCTGCAATGAGCAGTTCTTC; CDR3: CASRGNSGNPSCNEQFF
J: TRBJ2-3; length: 14; V: TRBV7-9; D: NA; size: NA; DNA: TGTGCCATCCGCCCGGGCCGGAGCACAGATACGCAGTATTTT; CDR3: CAIRPGRSTDTQYF
J: TRBJ2-6; length: 15; V: TRBV2; D: NA; size: many; DNA: TGTGCCAGCAGTGCACAGGGCTCTGGGGCCAACGTCCTGACTTTC; CDR3: CASSAQGSGANVLTF
J: TRBJ1-2; length: 17; V: TRBV3-1; D: NA; size: many; DNA: TGTGCCAGCAGCCAAGTCAACCCACAGATCCGCAACTATGGCTACACCTTC; CDR3: CASSQVNPQIRNYGYTF